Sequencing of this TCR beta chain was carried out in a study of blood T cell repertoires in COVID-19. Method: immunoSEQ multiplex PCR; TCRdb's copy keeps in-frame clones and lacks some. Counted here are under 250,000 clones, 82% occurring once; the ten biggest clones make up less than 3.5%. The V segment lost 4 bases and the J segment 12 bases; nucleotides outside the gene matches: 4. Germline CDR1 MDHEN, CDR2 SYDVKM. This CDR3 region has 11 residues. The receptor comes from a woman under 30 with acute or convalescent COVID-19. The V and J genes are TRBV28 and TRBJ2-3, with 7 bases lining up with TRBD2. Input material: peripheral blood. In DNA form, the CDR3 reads TGTGCCAGCAGTTCCGGGGACTATCAGTATTTT. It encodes CASSSGDYQYF.